Included here is one T cell receptor (beta chain) sequence, with context. Its cognate antigen is unknown. These data originate in a study of a mutant IDH1 vaccine in newly diagnosed glioma. About the study: Patients came in for eight vaccinations, in weeks 1, 3, 5, 7, 11, 15, 19 and 23. Antecedent treatment encompassed radiotherapy, temozolomide, or their combination; the majority received both. Study-wide points: It was around 93% of patients that developed vaccine-induced immune responses.

Time point specified: week 11, during vaccination. All doses held 300 ug of mutant IDH1 20-mer peptide, with topical imiquimod. Diagnosis in the donors showed new WHO grade 3 or 4 astrocytomas that were IDH1-mutant and ATRX-lost. The CDR3 consists of 16 residues. CDR1 and CDR2 (germline): SEHNR, FQNEAQ (reference sequence). Trimming took 2 bases from V and 5 from J; bases not matched to a gene: 7. Libraries were prepared by immunoSEQ multiplex PCR; TCRdb keeps only in-frame clonotypes and omits some of them. This table has some 23,000 clones, 70% to 80% appearing once. This sequence originates from a woman aged 18-29 years with glioma. J is TRBJ2-2 and V is TRBV7-9, with 8 bases that match TRBD2. Sequencing used PBMCs, obtained from a glioma patient whose treatment included an IDH1 peptide vaccine. The CDR3 reads CASSLTSGQNTGELFF. CDR3 sequence (DNA): TGTGCCAGCAGCTTAACTAGCGGCCAGAATACCGGGGAGCTGTTTTTT.